This T cell receptor beta chain stems from a study of shared clonotypes between healthy human individuals. Each PCR replicate from the sorted subsets contained approximately 0.2 ug DNA, which is about 31,000 T cell genomes. As handled by the study authors: ImmunoSEQ supplied junction-only sequences lacking quality scores, so filtering was different. Method: immunoSEQ multiplex PCR; TCRdb's copy keeps in-frame clones and lacks some. That table furnishes V, J and clone size, whereas the DNA furnished D and trimming. Of 2 million to 2.5 million clones in the sample, approximately 95% were seen once. Everyone who donated was a Caucasian adult who lived in Nashville, Tennessee. There are 12 residues in the CDR3. Germline trimming cut 5 bases from V and 5 bases from J; bases unmatched to any gene: 4. Germline-derived CDR1 and CDR2 are GTSNPN and SVGIG (reference sequence). This clone was recorded a few times.

Sample: naive CD4+ T cells from PBMCs. As to subset: CD45RA+ positively selected. The TCR comes from a man aged 18 to 29 in good health. Some clones in this sample may be carry-over from other donors' samples. The chain joins TRBV30 to TRBJ1-1, with 8 bases lining up with TRBD1. DNA of the CDR3: TGTGCCTGGGGACAGGGACAGACTGAAGCTTTCTTT. Translating it yields CAWGQGQTEAFF. Filled out from reference TRBV30 and TRBJ1-1, the complete variable domain reads SQTIHQWPATLVQPVGSPLSLECTVEGTSNPNLYWYRQAAGRGLQLLFYSVGIGQISSEVPQNLSASRPQDRQFILSSKKLLLSDSGFYLCAWGQGQTEAFFGQGTRLTVV.